The rows below give T cell receptor beta chains drawn from one sample of a study of T cell responses to AZD1222 COVID-19 vaccine. Assay used: immunoSEQ multiplex PCR; TCRdb lists only in-frame clones, some missing. The sample has over 110,000 clones, roughly 92% seen once. This sample comprised peripheral blood, obtained on day 0 of AZD1222 vaccination. Source of these receptors: an adult in good health. The CDR3 runs from the conserved cysteine through the conserved F or W. The order of the fields is J gene, clone size, V gene, CDR3 protein. The size of a clone is reported for some rows only, either as once, few or many, or as a class for expanded clones.

J gene: TRBJ1-1; clone size: -; V gene: TRBV5-6; CDR3 protein: CASSLDGRAGTEAFF
J gene: TRBJ1-1; clone size: -; V gene: TRBV10-3; CDR3 protein: CAITGDRLNTEAFF
J gene: TRBJ1-2; clone size: -; V gene: TRBV27; CDR3 protein: CASSLRVSDYGYTF
J gene: TRBJ1-1; clone size: -; V gene: TRBV29-1; CDR3 protein: CSVEDRGGQVNTEAFF
J gene: TRBJ1-3; clone size: -; V gene: TRBV29-1; CDR3 protein: CSVEKHSGNTIYF
J gene: TRBJ2-2; clone size: -; V gene: TRBV27; CDR3 protein: CASSLPGQGATGELFF
J gene: TRBJ2-1; clone size: -; V gene: TRBV7-3; CDR3 protein: CASSLNREGEQFF
J gene: TRBJ1-2; clone size: once; V gene: TRBV11-2; CDR3 protein: CASSLELGANYGYTF
J gene: TRBJ2-1; clone size: -; V gene: TRBV3-1/TRBV3-2; CDR3 protein: CASRLREGQYNEQFF
J gene: TRBJ2-1; clone size: -; V gene: TRBV24-1; CDR3 protein: CATSDRLSREDGDEQFF
J gene: TRBJ1-2; clone size: -; V gene: TRBV7-8; CDR3 protein: CASSLAGGGGYGYTF
J gene: TRBJ2-4; clone size: -; V gene: TRBV7-4; CDR3 protein: CASSSGTIAKNIQYF
J gene: TRBJ1-2; clone size: -; V gene: TRBV30; CDR3 protein: CAWKPFTGDYGYTF
J gene: TRBJ1-2; clone size: -; V gene: TRBV19; CDR3 protein: CASRAGTGPGYTF
J gene: TRBJ2-7; clone size: -; V gene: TRBV18; CDR3 protein: CASSPGGGGYEQYF
J gene: TRBJ2-1; clone size: -; V gene: TRBV24-1; CDR3 protein: CATSDPDSPNDEQFF
J gene: TRBJ2-5; clone size: -; V gene: TRBV6-1; CDR3 protein: CASSEAVETQYF
J gene: TRBJ2-3; clone size: -; V gene: TRBV6-6; CDR3 protein: CASSYQSPRDTDTQYF
J gene: TRBJ2-7; clone size: -; V gene: TRBV15; CDR3 protein: CATSRSRRGEQYF
J gene: TRBJ1-3; clone size: -; V gene: TRBV13; CDR3 protein: CASSFGRVIDTIYF
J gene: TRBJ2-5; clone size: -; V gene: TRBV5-4; CDR3 protein: CASSSVREETQYF
J gene: TRBJ1-3; clone size: -; V gene: TRBV9; CDR3 protein: CASSAAGGTGNTIYF
J gene: TRBJ1-6; clone size: -; V gene: TRBV27; CDR3 protein: CASRKVYPRTGMVNSPLHF
J gene: TRBJ2-2; clone size: few; V gene: TRBV19; CDR3 protein: CASTALANTGELFF
J gene: TRBJ2-7; clone size: once; V gene: TRBV28; CDR3 protein: CASSFNGQGLIPYEQYF
J gene: TRBJ2-1; clone size: -; V gene: TRBV3-1/TRBV3-2; CDR3 protein: CASSLRQLRTPGDEQFF
J gene: TRBJ1-1; clone size: -; V gene: TRBV7-3; CDR3 protein: CASSLRAGVGATEAFF
J gene: TRBJ2-5; clone size: -; V gene: TRBV18; CDR3 protein: CASSKSGQTFQETQYF
J gene: TRBJ2-1; clone size: -; V gene: TRBV7-9; CDR3 protein: CASSRPGTGYYSYNEQFF
J gene: TRBJ1-2; clone size: once; V gene: TRBV19; CDR3 protein: CASSPRQRYGYTF
J gene: TRBJ2-7; clone size: -; V gene: TRBV21-1; CDR3 protein: CASSKKDPPRHEQYF
J gene: TRBJ2-7; clone size: -; V gene: TRBV27; CDR3 protein: CASSLGPYYEQYF
J gene: TRBJ1-5; clone size: -; V gene: TRBV4-1; CDR3 protein: CASSQETRQGFQPQHF
J gene: TRBJ2-7; clone size: -; V gene: TRBV6-5; CDR3 protein: CASGGTGEVHEQYF
J gene: TRBJ2-1; clone size: once; V gene: TRBV3-1/TRBV3-2; CDR3 protein: CASSNRQGTYNEQFF
J gene: TRBJ2-7; clone size: -; V gene: TRBV6-2/TRBV6-3; CDR3 protein: CASSTSTGGPYEQYF
J gene: TRBJ1-5; clone size: once; V gene: TRBV5-8; CDR3 protein: CASSHPQRRLINQPQHF
J gene: TRBJ1-2; clone size: -; V gene: TRBV29-1; CDR3 protein: CSVAGLRNGYTF
J gene: TRBJ2-3; clone size: few; V gene: TRBV7-9; CDR3 protein: CASSLPFRLAGPTDTQYF
J gene: TRBJ2-7; clone size: -; V gene: TRBV10-1; CDR3 protein: CASSESGGSIAGGPYEQYF
J gene: TRBJ2-2; clone size: -; V gene: TRBV2; CDR3 protein: CASGVSAGTGELFF
J gene: TRBJ2-3; clone size: once; V gene: TRBV9; CDR3 protein: CASSVSGWADTQYF
J gene: TRBJ1-1; clone size: -; V gene: TRBV3-1/TRBV3-2; CDR3 protein: CASNDLGGANTEAFF
J gene: TRBJ2-3; clone size: -; V gene: TRBV12-3/TRBV12-4; CDR3 protein: CASSSQDTQYF